This section outlines one T cell receptor (beta chain) sequence together with its context. The data derive from a study of blood T cell repertoires in COVID-19. Study details: From T cells, B-cell-depleted T cells, or PBMCs came the material, which was cDNA or gDNA.

The J segment lost 0 bases and the V segment lost 8 bases, leaving 9 bases of the junction unmatched. Germline CDR1 reads SNHLY; CDR2 reads FYNNEI. This CDR3 has 17 residues. As processed by the authors: Reference gene primer amplification in the assay estimated nucleated cell counts. The assay was immunoSEQ multiplex PCR, and TCRdb's table has in-frame clones only and misses some. V and J calls and clone size are copied from that table; D and trimming were computed from the DNA. This table holds approximately 260,000 clones, roughly 89% found once. V is TRBV2 and J is TRBJ2-6; 8 bases line up with TRBD1. Sequenced sample: peripheral blood. The clonotype was recovered from a man between 50 and 59 years old with acute or convalescent COVID-19. CDR3 bases: TGTGCCAGCCATATGGACAGGGCTAGCTCTGGGGCCAACGTCCTGACTTTC. Translating gives CASHMDRASSGANVLTF. Based on the CDR3 plus reference TRBV2 and TRBJ2-6, the full variable domain is EPEVTQTPSHQVTQMGQEVILRCVPISNHLYFYWYRQILGQKVEFLVSFYNNEISEKSEIFDDQFSVERPDGSNFTLKIRSTKLEDSAMYFCASHMDRASSGANVLTFGAGSRLTVL.